One sample yielded the 20 T cell receptor beta chains listed below, sequenced in a study of blood T cell repertoires in COVID-19. The protocol was immunoSEQ multiplex PCR, while the TCRdb copy is restricted to in-frame clones and leaves out a portion. The repertoire holds roughly 310,000 clones, with roughly 90% as singletons. Material: PBMCs or T cells enriched from blood (not recorded which). The receptors here all came from a man aged 55 to 70 who had recovered from COVID-19.

CDR3 region: CASSQDRTPYNEQFF. As DNA, the CDR3 is TGCGCCAGCAGCCAAGATCGGACACCATACAATGAGCAGTTCTTC. The rearrangement joins TRBV4-3 to TRBJ2-1, with TRBD1 as a possible D gene (5 bases). Germline values: CDR1 LGHNA, CDR2 YSLEER. The CDR3 sequence is 15 residues long. V shed 0 bases and J shed 4 bases, with 10 bases lying between them.

The J gene is TRBJ2-1, the V gene TRBV7-9, with D perhaps matching TRBD1 (6 bases). V was trimmed by 5 bases and J by 2 bases, leaving 19 bases between them. Germline CDR1 and CDR2: SEHNR and FQNEAQ (reference sequence). CDR3 length equals 17 residues. The CDR3 loop reads CASSTPGAGATYNEQFF. The CDR3 bases are TGTGCCAGCAGCACCCCAGGGGCAGGCGCCACCTACAATGAGCAGTTCTTC. The whole variable domain, filled in from reference TRBV7-9 and TRBJ2-1, reads DTGVSQNPRHKITKRGQNVTFRCDPISEHNRLYWYRQTLGQGPEFLTYFQNEAQLEKSRLLSDRFSAERPKGSFSTLEIQRTEQGDSAMYLCASSTPGAGATYNEQFFGPGTRLTVL.

This chain connects TRBV4-3 to TRBJ1-2, with D unresolved. Germline CDR1 and CDR2: LGHNA and YSLEER. The V end lost 1 base, the J end lost 6 bases, and 9 bases lay between the germline ends. The length of the CDR3 is 13 residues. The CDR3 DNA reads TGCGCCAGCAGCCAAGCGGACTTAAATGGCTACACCTTC. This encodes CASSQADLNGYTF.

The table lists this clone with a count of one. The chain has TRBV19 and TRBJ2-2, with D perhaps TRBD1 (6 bases). Germline assignment: CDR1 LNHDA and CDR2 SQIVND (reference sequence). Trimming removed 6 bases at V and 5 bases at J, with 22 bases between. The CDR3 sequence is 17 residues long. The CDR3 coding sequence is TGTGCCAGTAGCCCACTACGGACAGTGGTGTTTACCGGGGAGCTGTTTTTT. As protein: CASSPLRTVVFTGELFF.

The chain couples TRBV7-3 to TRBJ2-2; 8 bases line up with TRBD1. CDR3 size: 15 residues. The trim removed 5 bases at V and 5 bases at J, leaving 7 bases unmatched. Germline V CDR1 and CDR2: SGHTA, FQGTGA. The CDR3 DNA reads as TGTGCCAGCAGCCCGACAGGGGCTAAGACCGGGGAGCTGTTTTTT. Translated, it gives CASSPTGAKTGELFF.

In this sample, this clone turned up once. This chain joins TRBV7-3 and TRBJ2-6; 8 bases line up with TRBD2. Germline V gene data show CDR1 as SGHTA and CDR2 as FQGTGA. The V and J ends lost 0 bases and 3 bases, in that order; junction bases with no gene match: 13. The length of the CDR3 is 20 residues. The CDR3 sequence: CASSLTGRAGRAFGANVLTF. CDR3 in DNA: TGTGCCAGCAGCTTAACTGGCCGTGCCGGGAGGGCCTTTGGGGCCAACGTCCTGACTTTC. Variable domain in full (rest from reference TRBV7-3 and TRBJ2-6): GAGVSQTPSNKVTEKGKYVELRCDPISGHTALYWYRQSLGQGPEFLIYFQGTGAADDSGLPNDRFFAVRPEGSVSTLKIQRTERGDSAVYLCASSLTGRAGRAFGANVLTFGAGSRLTVL.

J is TRBJ2-1 and V is TRBV4-1, with 11 bases fitting TRBD2. The CDR3 has 16 residues. Looked up from germline, CDR1 is MGHRA and CDR2 is YSYEKL. The junction had 4 bases not matched to a gene; V was cut back by 3 bases and J by 3 bases. Written as DNA, the CDR3 is TGCGCCAGCAGCCAGGCCGGGACTAGCGGCTACAATGAGCAGTTCTTC. Its translation: CASSQAGTSGYNEQFF.

This clone was seen just once. The chain uses TRBV7-9 and TRBJ2-5, with D possibly being TRBD1 (6 bases). Germline CDR1 and CDR2: SEHNR and FQNEAQ (reference sequence). Trimming cost V 5 bases and J 2 bases, with 9 bases left between them. CDR3 length: 13 residues. CDR3 DNA: TGTGCCAGCAGCCCGGACAGTCAAGAGACCCAGTACTTC. Protein sequence: CASSPDSQETQYF.

The chain is built from TRBV7-6 and TRBJ2-7; 7 bases line up with TRBD2. The CDR3 loop spans 16 amino acids. The ends lost 5 bases at V and 6 bases at J; junction bases unmatched: 16. The germline CDR1 and CDR2 sequences are SGHVS and FNYEAQ. As DNA, the CDR3 is TGTGCCAGCAGCAATACTTACACGCGGGAGTGGGGCGAGCAGTACTTC. It translates to CASSNTYTREWGEQYF.

J is TRBJ1-4 and V is TRBV2, with TRBD1 as a possible D gene (6 bases). Trimming took 7 bases from V and 4 from J, leaving 10 bases between them. Germline CDR1 is SNHLY and CDR2 is FYNNEI. The CDR3 sequence is 13 residues long. CDR3 amino acids: CASNREGNEKLFF. Written as DNA, the CDR3 is TGTGCCAGCAACAGGGAGGGTAATGAAAAACTGTTTTTT.

This clone was detected once. The chain has TRBV11-2 and TRBJ2-2; D call uncertain. The germline V and J ends were trimmed by 3 bases and 1 base, with 6 bases remaining between them. The CDR3 contains 14 residues. CDR1 and CDR2 (germline): SGHAT, FQNNGV. CDR3 in amino acids: CASSLPRNTGELFF. The CDR3 nucleotides are TGTGCCAGCAGCTTGCCTAGGAACACCGGGGAGCTGTTTTTT.

V usage is TRBV6-4 and J usage is TRBJ2-1; 13 bases align to TRBD2. The J segment lost 8 bases and the V segment lost 4 bases, leaving 5 bases of the junction unmatched. CDR1 and CDR2 (germline): MRHNA, SNTAGT. This CDR3 spans 15 amino acids. The DNA for the CDR3 is TGTGCCAGCAGTGTAGGGACTAGCGGGATATATGAGCAGTTCTTC. This codes for CASSVGTSGIYEQFF.

The V gene is TRBV30, the J gene TRBJ1-5; the D is unclear. The CDR3 is 14 residues long. With 1 base removed from V and 3 bases from J, the gap between germline ends came to 10 bases. Looked up from germline, CDR1 is GTSNPN and CDR2 is SVGIG (reference sequence). The CDR3 nucleotides are TGTGCCTGGAGTGGGGCAGCTAACAATCAGCCCCAGCATTTT. It is translated as CAWSGAANNQPQHF.

This clone has only a few counts. J is TRBJ2-1 and V is TRBV30, with 7 bases lining up with TRBD2. The CDR3 consists of 16 residues. Trimming cost V 4 bases and J 2 bases; bases outside gene matches: 11. Germline V gene data show CDR1 as GTSNPN and CDR2 as SVGIG (reference sequence). Here the CDR3 reads CAWMSSTSRAYNEQFF. The CDR3 nucleotides read TGTGCCTGGATGAGTTCGACTAGCAGAGCCTACAATGAGCAGTTCTTC.

This chain links TRBV7-3 with TRBJ2-2, with 7 bases aligning to TRBD1. The CDR3 runs to 15 residues. CDR1 SGHTA and CDR2 FQGTGA come from the germline V gene. The V and J ends lost 5 bases and 5 bases, in that order; junction bases with no gene match: 8. CDR3 protein: CASSRGTVETGELFF. In DNA form, the CDR3 reads TGTGCCAGCAGCCGAGGGACAGTCGAAACCGGGGAGCTGTTTTTT.

The rearrangement joins TRBV5-4 to TRBJ1-1; a possible D gene is TRBD1 (5 bases). Trimming took off 4 bases at V and 1 base at J, with 14 bases between the two ends. CDR3 length equals 15 residues. Germline lookup yields CDR1 SGHNT and CDR2 YYREEE (reference sequence). In DNA, the CDR3 is TGTGCCAGCAGCCATGACAGTCATACGAACACTGAAGCTTTCTTT. Translated, it gives CASSHDSHTNTEAFF. The variable domain in full, with the rest retrieved from reference TRBV5-4 and TRBJ1-1, is ETGVTQSPTHLIKTRGQQVTLRCSSQSGHNTVSWYQQALGQGPQFIFQYYREEENGRGNFPPRFSGLQFPNYSSELNVNALELDDSALYLCASSHDSHTNTEAFFGQGTRLTVV.

This clone has only one observation. The chain has TRBV30 and TRBJ1-5; D call uncertain. The germline V gene has CDR1 GTSNPN and CDR2 SVGIG (reference sequence). Trimming pared 4 bases from V and 9 bases from J, leaving 4 bases between. The CDR3 spans 9 residues. For the CDR3, the DNA is TGTGCCTGGAACTCGCCCCAGCATTTT. This translates into CAWNSPQHF.

This clone was detected only a few times. The J gene is TRBJ2-7, the V gene TRBV2, with D unclear. The V and J ends lost 4 bases and 6 bases respectively, with 13 bases between them. Germline-derived CDR1 and CDR2 are SNHLY and FYNNEI. This CDR3 has 13 amino acids. The CDR3 DNA reads TGTGCCAGCAGTGTTGGAACCGGCGGCGAGCAGTACTTC. This translates into CASSVGTGGEQYF. Supplemented by reference TRBV2 and TRBJ2-7, the full variable domain reads EPEVTQTPSHQVTQMGQEVILRCVPISNHLYFYWYRQILGQKVEFLVSFYNNEISEKSEIFDDQFSVERPDGSNFTLKIRSTKLEDSAMYFCASSVGTGGEQYFGPGTRLTVT.

J is TRBJ1-3 and V is TRBV5-1, with D possibly matching TRBD1 (5 bases). This CDR3 has 14 amino acids. CDR1 and CDR2 (germline): SGHRS, YFSETQ. With 0 bases removed from V and 4 bases from J, the gap between germline ends came to 8 bases. The CDR3 spells CASSLDNRGNTIYF. The CDR3 bases are TGCGCCAGCAGCTTGGACAACAGGGGAAACACCATATATTTT. The whole variable domain, filled in from reference TRBV5-1 and TRBJ1-3, reads KAGVTQTPRYLIKTRGQQVTLSCSPISGHRSVSWYQQTPGQGLQFLFEYFSETQRNKGNFPGRFSGRQFSNSRSEMNVSTLELGDSALYLCASSLDNRGNTIYFGEGSWLTVV.

The genes are TRBV24-1 and TRBJ2-1; 10 nucleotides match TRBD1. The CDR3 consists of 17 residues. CDR1 is KGHDR and CDR2 is SFDVKD in the germline V gene. J gave up 5 bases and V 3 bases, and 9 bases lay outside the gene matches. CDR3 coding DNA: TGTGCCACCAGTGATAGGGACAGGGGCGTACAGGACAATGAGCAGTTCTTC. This codes for CATSDRDRGVQDNEQFF.